This TCR beta chain stems from a study of blood T cell repertoires in COVID-19. Overall study: Italy, Spain and the United States were the sources of the convalescent and acute COVID-19 samples. PBMCs, B-cell-depleted T cells, or T cells provided the cDNA or gDNA that made up the material.

Authors' data handling: Amplification of reference gene primers was used by the study to estimate nucleated cell counts. Data came from immunoSEQ multiplex PCR; TCRdb stores just in-frame clones and leaves some out. That table gives V, J and clone size, and the DNA gave D and trimming. The sample contains more than 110,000 clones, around 89% of which appear only once. The germline CDR1 and CDR2 sequences are ENHRY and SYGVKD. The V gene end was trimmed by 8 bases and the J gene end by 3 bases; junction bases not matched to a gene: 12. This CDR3 comprises 15 residues. The V and J genes are TRBV10-3 and TRBJ2-7; TRBD2 matches 8 bases. The sequence was obtained from a man in his fifties or sixties with active or convalescent COVID-19. The sequenced material came from peripheral blood. The CDR3 loop is CAIGILAEGNYEQYF. CDR3 nucleotide sequence: TGTGCCATCGGTATACTAGCGGAGGGGAACTACGAGCAGTACTTC.